Each of the 22 T cell receptor beta chains below was sequenced from the same sample in a study of low-dose radiotherapy and immunotherapy resistance in tumors. Gene-specific TRAV and TRBV primers were used for first-strand cDNA, covering alpha and beta chains. It was with a constant-region primer and a V-primer adapter that TCRs were amplified over around 20 PCR cycles. MiXCR, applied by TCRdb to the reads, yields one record per CDR3 protein. The data hold tens of thousands of distinct CDR3 sequences, with under 30% observed a single time. As for time point: before trial treatment. The source was PBMCs, collected before treatment. Receptors originate from a male donor with prostate cancer.

The chain combines TRBV28 with TRBJ2-1; D is ambiguous. From germline, CDR1 is MDHEN and CDR2 SYDVKM. The CDR3 spans 12 residues. V shed 3 bases and J shed 3 bases, with 3 bases lying between them. CDR3 nucleotide sequence: TGTGCCAGCAGTTTCTACTACAATGAGCAGTTCTTC. Translation: CASSFYYNEQFF.

About this clonotype itself: A read error is the likely source, as a far larger clone sits one nucleotide away. V usage is TRBV5-3 and J usage is TRBJ2-1; 15 bases fit TRBD2. TRBV5-3 counts as an open reading frame of uncertain function. There are 16 residues in the CDR3. The CDR3 DNA sequence: TGTGTCAGCAGCTTCCGGACTAGCGGGAGGGAGCGTGAGCAGTTCTTC. This gives the protein CVSSFRTSGREREQFF.

This clonotype was recorded once. The chain combines TRBV9 with TRBJ2-7; D possibly corresponds to TRBD1 (5 bases). Trimming took off 3 bases at V and 2 bases at J, with 12 bases between the two ends. The CDR3 has 14 amino acids. CDR1 SGDLS and CDR2 YYNGEE come from the germline V gene. The CDR3 is CASSATDRPYEQYF. CDR3 DNA sequence: TGTGCCAGCAGCGCAACTGACAGACCCTACGAGCAGTACTTC.

This clonotype was seen once. V and J are TRBV27 and TRBJ2-3, with no clear D. The CDR3 runs 15 residues. V shed 2 bases and J shed 2 bases, with 11 bases lying between them. CDR1 MNHEY and CDR2 SMNVEV come from the germline V gene (reference sequence). CDR3 protein: CASSLIRPITDTQYF. CDR3 coding DNA: TGTGCCAGCAGTTTAATTCGCCCGATCACAGATACGCAGTATTTT.

J is TRBJ1-1 and V is TRBV18; D is possibly TRBD1 (5 bases). The CDR3 loop spans 13 amino acids. Germline CDR1 reads KGHSH; CDR2 reads LQKENI. V shed 8 bases and J shed 0 bases, with 10 bases lying between them. The CDR3 DNA follows: TGTGCCAGCCACTCGGGGGTGAACACTGAAGCTTTCTTT. This codes for CASHSGVNTEAFF.

The CDR3 DNA follows: TGTGCCAGCAGCCAACCTTCGGGGTCCACTGAAGCTTTCTTT. Translated, it gives CASSQPSGSTEAFF. The J gene is TRBJ1-1, the V gene TRBV4-2; D gene unclear. V was trimmed by 2 bases and J by 4 bases, leaving 11 bases between them. CDR3 length: 14 amino acids. From germline, CDR1 is LGHNA and CDR2 YNFKEQ.

This clonotype was counted a few times. A much bigger clone sits one base away, suggesting this may be a read error. The rearrangement uses TRBV27 and TRBJ2-3; either TRBD1 or TRBD2 may fit D (5 bases each). CDR1 MNHEY and CDR2 SMNVEV come from the germline V gene (reference sequence). V gave up 6 bases and J gave up 3 bases, with 19 bases separating them. The CDR3 extends over 16 amino acids. DNA of the CDR3: TGTGCCAGCAGGATTCCGGGACCGAGGGCGACAGATACGCAGTATTTT. Translated, it gives CASRIPGPRATDTQYF.

In this sample, this clonotype turned up many times. V is TRBV29-1 and J is TRBJ2-7; perhaps TRBD2 as D (5 bases). V was shortened by 5 bases and J by 7 bases, with 15 bases between the two germline ends. The CDR3 loop spans 12 amino acids. Germline V CDR1 and CDR2: SQVTM, ANQGSEA. In DNA, the CDR3 is TGCAGCGTTAAGGACGGGATGGGTGAGCAGTACTTC. Protein product: CSVKDGMGEQYF.

Concerning this clonotype: A far bigger clonotype differs at one base, so this is likely a read error. This chain links TRBV5-1 with TRBJ2-5, with TRBD1 matching over 8 bases. V dropped 3 bases and J dropped 11; count of bases not matched to a gene: 12. This CDR3 contains 14 residues. Germline values: CDR1 SGHRS, CDR2 YFSETQ. The CDR3 DNA sequence: TGCGCCAGCAGCTACCGGACAGGGCTGAATGAGCAGTACTTC. Its protein is CASSYRTGLNEQYF.

This clonotype was seen ten or more times. Here the CDR3 DNA reads TGTGCCATCAGTGGGGCGAGGGGTGGGGAGCAGTACTTC. As protein: CAISGARGGEQYF. The chain combines TRBV10-3 with TRBJ2-7; either TRBD1 or TRBD2 may fit D (5 bases each). CDR1 and CDR2 from the germline V gene are ENHRY and SYGVKD. V lost 4 bases to trimming and J lost 7 bases, with 14 bases between them. The CDR3 consists of 13 residues.

This clonotype was seen more than once but under ten times. Just one base apart from a much larger clone, this may be a read error. This chain joins TRBV7-9 and TRBJ2-1; D ambiguous. Germline V gene lookup returns CDR1 SEHNR and CDR2 FQNEAQ (reference sequence). Trimming pared 5 bases from V and 8 bases from J, leaving 16 bases between. The CDR3 runs 14 residues. The CDR3 DNA sequence: TGTGCCAGCAGCCCCGGAACACGTTACGATGAGCAGTTCTTC. It is translated as CASSPGTRYDEQFF. The full variable domain, with the rest looked up from reference TRBV7-9 and TRBJ2-1, is DTGVSQNPRHKITKRGQNVTFRCDPISEHNRLYWYRQTLGQGPEFLTYFQNEAQLEKSRLLSDRFSAERPKGSFSTLEIQRTEQGDSAMYLCASSPGTRYDEQFFGPGTRLTVL.

This clonotype was picked up many times. This sequence joins TRBV4-1 and TRBJ2-5; D ambiguous. CDR1 is MGHRA and CDR2 is YSYEKL in the germline V gene. Trimming removed 2 bases from V and 5 bases from J, with 6 bases in between. This CDR3 is built from 12 residues. Written as DNA, the CDR3 is TGCGCCAGCAGCCAAACGTCCGAGACCCAGTACTTC. Amino acid sequence: CASSQTSETQYF.

Ten or more counts support this clonotype. This CDR3 reads CASSEGGGLETQYF. The CDR3 DNA is TGTGCCAGCAGTGAAGGGGGGGGGCTAGAGACCCAGTACTTC. The J gene is TRBJ2-5, the V gene TRBV6-1; D may be TRBD2 (7 bases). Germline V gene sequence: CDR1 MNHNS, CDR2 SASEGT. The CDR3 loop spans 14 amino acids. Trimming took 1 base from V and 4 from J, leaving 10 bases between them.

In this sample, this clonotype turned up many times. The chain recombines TRBV24-1 with TRBJ2-4, with 7 bases lining up with TRBD1. The CDR3 is 14 residues long. With V trimmed by 2 bases and J by 7 bases, 4 bases remained unmatched. Germline V gene data show CDR1 as KGHDR and CDR2 as SFDVKD. CDR3 in DNA: TGTGCCACCAGTGATTGGGACAGTGGGAACATTCAGTACTTC. It yields the protein CATSDWDSGNIQYF.

This clonotype was detected ten times or more. V and J are TRBV6-5 and TRBJ1-2; 7 bases align to TRBD1. V lost 5 bases, J lost 5 bases, and 5 bases stayed unmatched. In germline, CDR1 is MNHEY, CDR2 SVGAGI. CDR3 length: 13 amino acids. The CDR3 loop is CASSPTGNYGYTF. CDR3 DNA sequence: TGTGCCAGCAGTCCGACAGGGAATTATGGCTACACCTTC.

The chain uses TRBV24-1 and TRBJ2-1; the D call may be TRBD1 or TRBD2 (6 bases each). CDR3 length: 15 amino acids. The V and J ends lost 7 bases and 6 bases respectively, with 18 bases between them. Germline V CDR1 and CDR2: KGHDR, SFDVKD. The CDR3 loop reads CATSRRDGGLNEQFF. The CDR3 region has the DNA TGTGCCACCAGCCGACGGGATGGGGGGCTCAATGAGCAGTTCTTC.

This clonotype came up many times. The chain uses TRBV30 and TRBJ2-3; TRBD2 aligns across 9 bases. Germline values: CDR1 GTSNPN, CDR2 SVGIG (reference sequence). Trimming at V came to 0 bases and at J to 4 bases, leaving 5 bases not matched to a gene. This CDR3 is built from 15 residues. CDR3 sequence: CAWSVQAGGPDTQYF. CDR3 sequence (DNA): TGTGCCTGGAGTGTACAAGCGGGAGGTCCAGATACGCAGTATTTT.

This sequence joins TRBV29-1 and TRBJ2-3; possible D gene TRBD1, 5 bases. The V end was cut by 5 bases, the J end by 1 base, with 13 bases between. This CDR3 contains 14 residues. CDR1 and CDR2 (germline): SQVTM, ANQGSEA. The CDR3 DNA sequence: TGCAGCGTTTCCCAGGGAACCCGCACAGATACGCAGTATTTT. This codes for CSVSQGTRTDTQYF.

This clonotype was seen a few times. The CDR3 protein is CATGLSSYNEQFF. The CDR3 coding sequence is TGTGCTACCGGGTTGAGCTCCTACAATGAGCAGTTCTTC. V usage is TRBV6-6 and J usage is TRBJ2-1; the D is unclear. The CDR3 covers 13 residues. CDR1 is MNHNY and CDR2 is SVGAGI in the germline V gene (reference sequence).

This clonotype occurred many times. The J gene is TRBJ2-3, the V gene TRBV3-1, with D possibly being TRBD2 (5 bases). The V end was cut by 4 bases, the J end by 0 bases, with 11 bases between. Germline CDR1 reads LGHDT; CDR2 reads YNNKEL (reference sequence). The CDR3 sequence is 15 residues long. CDR3 sequence: CASSRAVLSTDTQYF. The CDR3 DNA reads as TGTGCCAGCAGCCGAGCGGTACTTAGCACAGATACGCAGTATTTT.

The rearrangement uses TRBV28 and TRBJ2-1; weak D call: TRBD1 (5 bases). V lost 7 bases to trimming and J lost 6 bases, with 10 bases between them. This CDR3 contains 12 residues. Germline values: CDR1 MDHEN, CDR2 SYDVKM. As DNA, the CDR3 is TGTGCCAGCACCACCACAGGCAATGAGCAGTTCTTC. This encodes CASTTTGNEQFF.

This clonotype was recorded many times. The CDR3 nucleotides are TGTGCCAGCAGTGAAAGTGGTTTCTACAATGAGCAGTTCTTC. Encoded protein: CASSESGFYNEQFF. V gene TRBV2 combines with J gene TRBJ2-1, with D unresolved. Germline loops: CDR1 SNHLY, CDR2 FYNNEI. Trimming pared 2 bases from V and 3 bases from J, leaving 8 bases between. The CDR3 is made up of 14 amino acids.